A single T cell receptor beta chain is shown here with its context. Trimming removed 4 bases at V and 0 bases at J, with 20 bases between. CDR1 MNHEY and CDR2 SMNVEV come from the germline V gene (reference sequence). This CDR3 has 18 residues. The data are from a study of Ad26.COV2.S vaccination and SARS-CoV-2 variants. Whole-study context: Donor was assigned to the Ad26.COV2.S arm of trial COV1001.

The repertoire was sequenced with immunoSEQ multiplex PCR; TCRdb's copy has only in-frame clones and lacks some. This repertoire shows 300,000 to 500,000 clones, less than 90% found once; its top ten account for approximately 3.7%. Treatment given: around 19 received Ad26.COV2.S at low or high dose, single or two shots; roughly 5 received placebo; per-sample allocation not given. Each sample was drawn 63 days after the first injection (of vaccine or placebo). Wuhan-strain spike was delivered by a replication-incompetent Ad26 vector. This rearrangement joins TRBV27 to TRBJ2-3; D could derive from TRBD1 or TRBD2 (6 bases each). The sequencing used peripheral blood, collected in a trial of Ad26.COV2.S vaccine versus placebo. The clonotype originates from a person between 18 and 60 years old who received the Ad26.COV2.S COVID-19 vaccine or a placebo. In nucleotides, the CDR3 is TGTGCCAGCAGTTCAACCCCCTGGGGGGCGCGGAGCACAGATACGCAGTATTTT. As protein: CASSSTPWGARSTDTQYF.